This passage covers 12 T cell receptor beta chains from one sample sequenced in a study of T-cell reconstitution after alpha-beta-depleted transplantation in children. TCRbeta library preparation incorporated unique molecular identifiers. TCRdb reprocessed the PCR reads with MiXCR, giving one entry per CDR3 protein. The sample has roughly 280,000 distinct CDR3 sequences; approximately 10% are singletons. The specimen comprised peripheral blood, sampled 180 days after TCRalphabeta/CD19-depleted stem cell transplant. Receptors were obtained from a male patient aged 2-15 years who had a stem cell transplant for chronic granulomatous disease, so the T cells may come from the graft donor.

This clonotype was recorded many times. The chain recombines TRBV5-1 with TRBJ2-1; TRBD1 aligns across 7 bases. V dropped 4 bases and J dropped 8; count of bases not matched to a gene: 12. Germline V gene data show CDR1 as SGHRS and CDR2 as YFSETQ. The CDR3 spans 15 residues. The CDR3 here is CASSGSQGFGDEQFF. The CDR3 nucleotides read TGCGCCAGCAGCGGGTCACAGGGGTTTGGGGATGAGCAGTTCTTC.

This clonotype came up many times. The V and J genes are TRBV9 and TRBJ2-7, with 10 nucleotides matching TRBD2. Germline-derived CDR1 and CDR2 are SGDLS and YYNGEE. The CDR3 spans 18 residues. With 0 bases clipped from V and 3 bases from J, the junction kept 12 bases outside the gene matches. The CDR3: CASSVGAGGPLALYEQYF. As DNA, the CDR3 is TGTGCCAGCAGCGTAGGAGCGGGAGGGCCTCTTGCCCTCTACGAGCAGTACTTC.

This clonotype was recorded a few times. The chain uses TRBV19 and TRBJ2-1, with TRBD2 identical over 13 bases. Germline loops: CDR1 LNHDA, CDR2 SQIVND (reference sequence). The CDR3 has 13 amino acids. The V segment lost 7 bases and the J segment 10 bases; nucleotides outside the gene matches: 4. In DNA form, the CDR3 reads TGTGCCAGTATAAGGACTAGCGGGGGCGAGCAGTTCTTC. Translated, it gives CASIRTSGGEQFF.

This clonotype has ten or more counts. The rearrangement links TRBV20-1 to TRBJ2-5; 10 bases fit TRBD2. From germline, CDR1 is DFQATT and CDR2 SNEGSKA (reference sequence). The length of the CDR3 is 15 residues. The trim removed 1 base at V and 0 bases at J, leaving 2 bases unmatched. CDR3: CSARVSGGDQETQYF. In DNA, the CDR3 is TGCAGTGCTAGAGTAAGCGGGGGGGACCAAGAGACCCAGTACTTC.

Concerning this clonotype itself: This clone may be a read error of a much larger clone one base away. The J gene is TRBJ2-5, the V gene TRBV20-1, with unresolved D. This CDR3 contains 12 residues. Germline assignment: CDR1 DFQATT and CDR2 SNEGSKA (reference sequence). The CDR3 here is CSVESTRETHYF. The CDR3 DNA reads TGCAGTGTGGAGAGCACAAGAGAGACCCATTACTTC.

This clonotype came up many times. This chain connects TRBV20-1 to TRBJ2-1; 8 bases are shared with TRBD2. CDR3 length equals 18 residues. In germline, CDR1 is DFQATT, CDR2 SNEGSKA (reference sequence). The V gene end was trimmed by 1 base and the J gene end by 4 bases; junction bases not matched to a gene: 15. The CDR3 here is CSARGATLAGSKYNEQFF. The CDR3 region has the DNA TGCAGTGCTAGAGGCGCTACTTTAGCGGGGTCGAAGTACAATGAGCAGTTCTTC.

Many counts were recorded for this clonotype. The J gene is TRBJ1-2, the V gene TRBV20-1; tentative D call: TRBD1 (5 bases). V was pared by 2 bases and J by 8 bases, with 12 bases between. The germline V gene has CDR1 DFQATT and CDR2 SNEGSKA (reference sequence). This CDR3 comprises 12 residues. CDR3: CSARIQGRGYTF. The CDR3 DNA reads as TGCAGTGCTAGAATTCAGGGACGAGGCTACACCTTC.

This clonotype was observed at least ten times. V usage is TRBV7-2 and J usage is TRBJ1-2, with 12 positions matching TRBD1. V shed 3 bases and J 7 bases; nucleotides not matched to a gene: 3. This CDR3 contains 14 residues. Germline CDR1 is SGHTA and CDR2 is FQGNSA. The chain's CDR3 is CASSFGTGGGGYTF. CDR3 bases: TGTGCCAGCAGCTTCGGGACAGGGGGCGGTGGCTACACCTTC.

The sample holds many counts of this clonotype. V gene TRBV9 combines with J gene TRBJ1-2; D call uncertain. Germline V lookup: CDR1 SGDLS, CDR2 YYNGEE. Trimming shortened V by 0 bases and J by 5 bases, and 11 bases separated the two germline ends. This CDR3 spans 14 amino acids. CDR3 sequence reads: CASSVGIGQYGYTF. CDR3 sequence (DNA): TGTGCCAGCAGCGTAGGAATAGGCCAGTATGGCTACACCTTC. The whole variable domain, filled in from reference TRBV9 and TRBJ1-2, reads DSGVTQTPKHLITATGQRVTLRCSPRSGDLSVYWYQQSLDQGLQFLIQYYNGEERAKGNILERFSAQQFPDLHSELNLSSLELGDSALYFCASSVGIGQYGYTFGSGTRLTVV.

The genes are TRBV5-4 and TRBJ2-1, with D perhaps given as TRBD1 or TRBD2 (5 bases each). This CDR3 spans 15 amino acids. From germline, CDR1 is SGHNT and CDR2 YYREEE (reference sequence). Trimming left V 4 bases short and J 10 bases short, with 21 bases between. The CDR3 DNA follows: TGTGCCAGCAGCGCCGGGACGGATCTCTACTTGGAGCAGTTCTTC. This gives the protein CASSAGTDLYLEQFF.

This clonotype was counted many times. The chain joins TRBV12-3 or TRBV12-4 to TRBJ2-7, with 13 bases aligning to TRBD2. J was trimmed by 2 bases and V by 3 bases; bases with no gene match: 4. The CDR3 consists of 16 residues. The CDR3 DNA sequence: TGTGCCAGCAGTTTTCGGACTAGCGGGAGTACCTACGAGCAGTACTTC. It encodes CASSFRTSGSTYEQYF.

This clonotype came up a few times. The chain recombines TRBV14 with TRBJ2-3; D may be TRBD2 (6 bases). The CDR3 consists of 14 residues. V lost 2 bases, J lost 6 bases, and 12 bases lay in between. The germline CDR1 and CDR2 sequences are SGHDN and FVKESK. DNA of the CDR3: TGTGCCAGCAGCCAAAGGTTCGGAGGGGATACGCAGTATTTT. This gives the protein CASSQRFGGDTQYF.